These 18 T cell receptor beta chains came from one sample sequenced in a study of beta chain features in type 1 diabetes. TCRB transcripts that were expressed got sequenced, as all of the isolated RNA had been reverse transcribed. Some clones are missing from TCRdb's copy, which holds only in-frame ones; the method was immunoSEQ multiplex PCR. The sample has 310,000 or so clones, roughly 8% seen once; the top ten hold approximately 0.47%. Material for sequencing was central memory CD4+ T cells from blood. Source of these receptors: a woman aged 18-29 years in good health.

This clone was detected only a few times. V usage is TRBV9 and J usage is TRBJ2-5; possible D gene TRBD1, 6 bases. The V end lost 4 bases, the J end lost 2 bases, and 18 bases lay between the germline ends. This CDR3 is built from 16 residues. Germline V CDR1 and CDR2: SGDLS, YYNGEE. As DNA, the CDR3 is TGTGCCAGCAGCCAGGGATGGGGACACCAGCAAGAGACCCAGTACTTC. This sequence encodes CASSQGWGHQQETQYF.

Ten or more counts support this clone. This chain links TRBV25-1 with TRBJ2-3; D gene ambiguous. V was clipped by 7 bases and J by 2 bases, with 13 bases between them. The length of the CDR3 is 14 residues. Germline V gene lookup returns CDR1 MGHDK and CDR2 SYGVNS. For the CDR3, the DNA is TGTGCCAGCACAAAGAGCGTGGACACAGATACGCAGTATTTT. Protein: CASTKSVDTDTQYF.

The chain recombines TRBV28 with TRBJ2-5; D unclear. Trimming shortened V by 6 bases and J by 7 bases, and 9 bases separated the two germline ends. CDR3 length equals 11 residues. Germline V gene sequence: CDR1 MDHEN, CDR2 SYDVKM. The CDR3 loop is CASSPRVTQYF. CDR3 DNA sequence: TGTGCCAGCAGCCCCCGAGTGACCCAGTACTTC.

The gene calls are TRBV7-2 and TRBJ2-2, with D maybe TRBD1 (6 bases). The ends were cut back, 5 bases at V and 4 bases at J, with 11 bases in the middle. CDR3 size: 14 residues. Germline CDR1 SGHTA, CDR2 FQGNSA. This chain's CDR3 is CASSQTGSTGELFF. CDR3 DNA sequence: TGTGCCAGCAGCCAAACAGGGTCCACCGGGGAGCTGTTTTTT.

J is TRBJ2-2 and V is TRBV4-2, with D perhaps TRBD1 or TRBD2 (6 bases each). The CDR3 spans 17 residues. Germline CDR1 LGHNA, CDR2 YNFKEQ. Trimming pared 0 bases from V and 0 bases from J, leaving 11 bases between. The DNA of the CDR3 is TGTGCCAGCAGCCAAGAGGGGGGCGCGGCGAACACCGGGGAGCTGTTTTTT. Protein sequence: CASSQEGGAANTGELFF.

A few counts support this clone. V and J are TRBV28 and TRBJ2-1, with D unresolved. The CDR3 is made up of 15 amino acids. V lost 5 bases to trimming and J lost 8 bases, with 19 bases between them. The germline V gene has CDR1 MDHEN and CDR2 SYDVKM. CDR3 coding DNA: TGTGCCAGCAGTATAAGCCGCCCCCTAAGGGATGAGCAGTTCTTC. This sequence encodes CASSISRPLRDEQFF.

This clone was seen only a few times. The chain has TRBV4-2 and TRBJ1-2; D call uncertain. This CDR3 comprises 12 residues. Germline lookup yields CDR1 LGHNA and CDR2 YNFKEQ. The germline V and J ends were trimmed by 1 base and 5 bases, with 5 bases remaining between them. The CDR3 bases are TGTGCCAGCAGCCAAGGAGTTTATGGCTACACCTTC. Encoded protein: CASSQGVYGYTF.

J is TRBJ2-6 and V is TRBV6-6; D unclear. This CDR3 region has 13 residues. Per germline, CDR1 MNHNY and CDR2 SVGAGI (reference sequence). Trimming cost V 7 bases and J 2 bases, with 6 bases left between them. CDR3 nucleotides: TGTGCCAGCAAACTTGCTGGGGCCAACGTCCTGACTTTC. The encoded protein is CASKLAGANVLTF.

The chain uses TRBV7-2 and TRBJ2-5; D perhaps matches TRBD2 (5 bases). The CDR3 loop spans 15 amino acids. The germline V gene has CDR1 SGHTA and CDR2 FQGNSA. V was shortened by 1 base and J by 2 bases, with 11 bases between the two germline ends. The CDR3 region is CASSLGPGDQETQYF. The CDR3 DNA follows: TGTGCCAGCAGCTTAGGTCCCGGGGATCAAGAGACCCAGTACTTC.

V gene TRBV5-1 combines with J gene TRBJ1-1; D ambiguous. The CDR3 is 13 residues long. The V and J ends lost 0 bases and 8 bases respectively, with 11 bases between them. From germline, CDR1 is SGHRS and CDR2 YFSETQ. The CDR3 DNA follows: TGCGCCAGCAGCTTGGGCCTGGACGGAGAAGCTTTCTTT. Translation gives CASSLGLDGEAFF.

This clone was counted between two and nine times. This sequence joins TRBV4-2 and TRBJ2-3, with 9 bases aligning to TRBD1. The CDR3 runs 15 residues. Looked up from germline, CDR1 is LGHNA and CDR2 is YNFKEQ. V gave up 1 base and J gave up 7 bases; unmatched junction bases: 6. Here the CDR3 reads CASSQAGTGSNTQYF. The CDR3 region has the DNA TGTGCCAGCAGCCAAGCCGGGACAGGGTCAAATACGCAGTATTTT.

The genes are TRBV5-1 and TRBJ2-3, with 11 bases lining up with TRBD2. The V segment lost 0 bases and the J segment 4 bases; nucleotides outside the gene matches: 4. The CDR3 extends over 16 amino acids. From germline, CDR1 is SGHRS and CDR2 YFSETQ. CDR3 amino acids: CASSLDVAGGPDTQYF. Here the CDR3 DNA reads TGCGCCAGCAGCTTGGACGTAGCGGGAGGGCCAGATACGCAGTATTTT.

This rearrangement joins TRBV7-2 to TRBJ1-5; a possible D gene is TRBD1 (6 bases). Germline lookup yields CDR1 SGHTA and CDR2 FQGNSA. The CDR3 sequence is 15 residues long. Trimming took 5 bases from V and 1 from J, leaving 12 bases between them. Written as DNA, the CDR3 is TGTGCCAGCAGCGAGACAGGCACGAGCAATCAGCCCCAGCATTTT. Protein product: CASSETGTSNQPQHF.

This clone showed up many times. The V gene is TRBV6-6, the J gene TRBJ2-7; D may be TRBD1 or TRBD2 (5 bases each). The CDR3 is 14 amino acids. The germline V gene has CDR1 MNHNY and CDR2 SVGAGI (reference sequence). The V gene lost 2 bases and the J gene lost 2 bases, with 10 bases spanning the gap. CDR3 DNA sequence: TGTGCCAGCAGTTACCGGGACCCGACCTACGAGCAGTACTTC. It specifies CASSYRDPTYEQYF.

The J gene is TRBJ1-1, the V gene TRBV10-3; the D gene is possibly TRBD1 (5 bases). V lost 5 bases and J 3 bases, leaving 10 bases between the germline ends. Germline assignment: CDR1 ENHRY and CDR2 SYGVKD. The CDR3 length is 13 residues. The CDR3 coding sequence is TGTGCCATCAGTTCCGACAGAGACACTGAAGCTTTCTTT. Its translation: CAISSDRDTEAFF.

The chain links TRBV18 to TRBJ2-2; D is ambiguous. The germline gives CDR1 KGHSH, CDR2 LQKENI. This CDR3 has 15 residues. Trimming took off 1 base at V and 8 bases at J, with 14 bases between the two ends. The DNA of the CDR3 is TGTGCCAGCTCACCACAGGCAACAAGGAATGGGGAGCTGTTTTTT. Encoded protein: CASSPQATRNGELFF.

This chain joins TRBV4-2 and TRBJ2-5; 15 nucleotides match TRBD2. With V trimmed by 1 base and J by 5 bases, 8 bases remained unmatched. Germline lookup yields CDR1 LGHNA and CDR2 YNFKEQ. The CDR3 totals 18 residues. The CDR3 loop reads CASSQGGTSGRPGETQYF. For the CDR3, the DNA is TGTGCCAGCAGCCAAGGGGGGACTAGCGGGAGGCCCGGGGAGACCCAGTACTTC.

This clone came up a few times. The chain recombines TRBV6-6 with TRBJ2-7, with TRBD2 as a possible D gene (5 bases). V was cut by 6 bases and J by 1 base, with 10 bases left in between. CDR3 length equals 13 residues. In germline, CDR1 is MNHNY, CDR2 SVGAGI (reference sequence). The CDR3 bases are TGTGCCAGCAGAAAGACGGGATCCTACGAGCAGTACTTC. Translating it yields CASRKTGSYEQYF.